This T cell receptor (beta chain) was sequenced in a study of naive and memory T cell subsets. Study-wide results and caveats: Between naive and memory subsets, TCR abundance power law exponents differed. Diversity fell and Gini index rose from naive through CM, EM, EMRA.

The beta constant-region primer was an equimolar mix of two oligonucleotides covering TRBC1 and TRBC2. Nested alpha and beta constant-region primers with the SP2 primer drove four PCR rounds on ligated cDNA. Via MiXCR, TCRdb re-called the UMI-ligation and nested PCR reads, giving one row per CDR3 protein. The table records 8,500 to 10,000 distinct CDR3 sequences, around 5.5% of them present only once. This CDR3 spans 16 amino acids. Looked up from germline, CDR1 is MNHEY and CDR2 is SVGEGT. V was shortened by 7 bases and J by 1 base, with 19 bases between the two germline ends. Sequential positive selection took CD4 T cells first, then CD8 T cells. Four subsets defined by CD45RA and CD27 were sorted after CD3, CD4, CD8 and live/dead staining. This clonotype was counted ten times or more. What it binds is unknown.

The receptor was derived from a human donor in good health. Sequenced sample: CD4+ TEMRA cells from blood. Specified subset: effector memory re-expressing CD45RA, CD45RA+ CD27-. V and J are TRBV6-2 or TRBV6-3 and TRBJ1-1; D gene ambiguous. DNA for the CDR3: TGTGCCAGCACCAACCTCCGAACGGCACGGAACACTGAAGCTTTCTTT. It codes for CASTNLRTARNTEAFF.